One T cell receptor beta chain is described in this entry. Its antigen remains unknown. The data were taken from a study of blood T cells in healthy people across ages. Germline V gene data show CDR1 as DFQATT and CDR2 as SNEGSKA (reference sequence). Trimming stripped 4 bases from V and 6 bases from J, with 18 bases between. This CDR3 is built from 14 residues. Primed by a sample-barcoded 5' primer and a J-beta primer mix, a second PCR proceeded for roughly 7 to 11 cycles. One entry per CDR3 protein results from TCRdb running MiXCR on the 5' RACE reads. Among approximately 800,000 distinct CDR3 sequences, about 55% were seen once, and the ten largest hold 40% to 50%. Whole-study results and caveats: Observed TCR beta diversity per million T cells went down as age went up. This fall followed a roughly linear course with age.

Sequencing was done on a sample of blood. The chain links TRBV20-1 to TRBJ2-5, with D possibly being TRBD2 (5 bases). The clonotype originates from an elderly man in good health. The CDR3 nucleotides are TGCAGTGCTATCCAGGACCTAGCAGTGAAGACCCAGTACTTC. Translation: CSAIQDLAVKTQYF.